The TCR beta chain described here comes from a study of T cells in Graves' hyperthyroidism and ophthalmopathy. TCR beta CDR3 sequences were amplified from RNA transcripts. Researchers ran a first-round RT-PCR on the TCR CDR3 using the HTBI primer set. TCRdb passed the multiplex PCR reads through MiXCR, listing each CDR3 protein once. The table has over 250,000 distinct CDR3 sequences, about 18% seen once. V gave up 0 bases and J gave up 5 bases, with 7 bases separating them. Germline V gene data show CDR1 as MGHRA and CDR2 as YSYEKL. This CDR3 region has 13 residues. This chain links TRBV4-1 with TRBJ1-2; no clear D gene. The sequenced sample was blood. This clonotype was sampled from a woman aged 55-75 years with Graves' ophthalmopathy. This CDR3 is CASSQELRYGYTF. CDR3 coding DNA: TGCGCCAGCAGCCAAGAACTCCGATATGGCTACACCTTC.